A selection of T cell receptor beta chains follows, all from one sample in a study of cytomegalovirus exposure and HLA in healthy donors. Using immunoSEQ multiplex PCR, the repertoire was profiled, and TCRdb retains in-frame clones only, with some absent. The repertoire holds some 180,000 clones, about 80% seen once, with less than 3.5% in the top ten. The sample comprised PBMCs. The receptors shown here come from a woman aged 25 to 39 in good health and CMV-seronegative. CDR3s include the opening cysteine and the closing phenylalanine or tryptophan. A D gene is named only where the DNA matches it firmly. Size tells how often a clone was seen (once, few, many) or the class of an expanded clone, and some rows leave it out.

J gene: TRBJ2-7; clone size: NA; V gene: TRBV2; D gene: TRBD1; CDR3 protein: CASTQGAPYEQYF; CDR3 DNA: TGTGCCAGCACACAGGGGGCACCCTACGAGCAGTACTTC
J gene: TRBJ2-1; clone size: NA; V gene: TRBV6-1; D gene: TRBD1; CDR3 protein: CASSGVRGLNEQFF; CDR3 DNA: TGTGCCAGCAGTGGTGTCAGGGGGCTCAATGAGCAGTTCTTC
J gene: TRBJ2-7; clone size: NA; V gene: TRBV4-1; D gene: TRBD1; CDR3 protein: CASSSYRGPSYEQYF; CDR3 DNA: TGCGCCAGCAGCTCCTACAGGGGACCCTCCTACGAGCAGTACTTC
J gene: TRBJ2-7; clone size: NA; V gene: TRBV5-1; D gene: TRBD2; CDR3 protein: CASREAGAGYEQYF; CDR3 DNA: TGCGCCAGCAGGGAAGCGGGAGCTGGATACGAGCAGTACTTC
J gene: TRBJ1-5; clone size: NA; V gene: TRBV2; D gene: TRBD1; CDR3 protein: CASSYGTGGMVQPQHF; CDR3 DNA: TGTGCCAGCAGTTATGGGACAGGCGGGATGGTTCAGCCCCAGCATTTT
J gene: TRBJ1-2; clone size: NA; V gene: TRBV27; D gene: NA; CDR3 protein: CASSGSNYGYTF; CDR3 DNA: TGTGCCAGCAGTGGGAGTAACTATGGCTACACCTTC
J gene: TRBJ2-7; clone size: few; V gene: TRBV2; D gene: NA; CDR3 protein: CASSEAGRGSSYEQYF; CDR3 DNA: TGTGCCAGCAGTGAAGCGGGACGGGGGAGCTCCTACGAGCAGTACTTC
J gene: TRBJ1-2; clone size: NA; V gene: TRBV28; D gene: NA; CDR3 protein: CASSLSTSNYGYTF; CDR3 DNA: TGTGCCAGCAGTTTATCCACATCGAACTATGGCTACACCTTC
J gene: TRBJ2-2; clone size: NA; V gene: TRBV7-6; D gene: TRBD2; CDR3 protein: CASSPAPSGGTGELFF; CDR3 DNA: TGTGCCAGCAGCCCAGCCCCTAGCGGGGGGACCGGGGAGCTGTTTTTT
J gene: TRBJ1-2; clone size: NA; V gene: TRBV27; D gene: TRBD1; CDR3 protein: CASSYFGQGSNGYTF; CDR3 DNA: TGTGCCAGCAGTTATTTCGGACAGGGTTCTAATGGCTACACCTTC
J gene: TRBJ2-2; clone size: NA; V gene: TRBV6-7; D gene: TRBD2; CDR3 protein: CASSPGTAPGTSGFTTGELFF; CDR3 DNA: TGTGCCAGCAGTCCCGGGACAGCTCCCGGGACTAGCGGGTTCACCACCGGGGAGCTGTTTTTT
J gene: TRBJ2-7; clone size: NA; V gene: TRBV19; D gene: NA; CDR3 protein: CASSLGHEQYF; CDR3 DNA: TGTGCCAGTAGCCTCGGACACGAGCAGTACTTC
J gene: TRBJ1-5; clone size: few; V gene: TRBV28; D gene: NA; CDR3 protein: CASNVGERKPQHF; CDR3 DNA: TGTGCCAGCAATGTCGGGGAAAGAAAGCCCCAGCATTTT
J gene: TRBJ2-7; clone size: NA; V gene: TRBV18; D gene: TRBD1; CDR3 protein: CASSRGATGGIFEQYF; CDR3 DNA: TGTGCCAGCTCCCGGGGGGCGACAGGGGGTATATTCGAGCAGTACTTC
J gene: TRBJ2-5; clone size: NA; V gene: TRBV4-2; D gene: TRBD2; CDR3 protein: CASSQDSQAGGGETQYF; CDR3 DNA: TGTGCCAGCAGCCAAGATTCCCAGGCGGGAGGAGGAGAGACCCAGTACTTC
J gene: TRBJ2-7; clone size: NA; V gene: TRBV27; D gene: TRBD2; CDR3 protein: CASRPTSGNIYEQYF; CDR3 DNA: TGTGCCAGCAGGCCTACTAGCGGAAATATCTACGAGCAGTACTTC
J gene: TRBJ1-2; clone size: NA; V gene: TRBV6-4; D gene: NA; CDR3 protein: CASSDGGAYGYTF; CDR3 DNA: TGTGCCAGCAGTGACGGGGGGGCCTATGGCTACACCTTC
J gene: TRBJ2-1; clone size: NA; V gene: TRBV12-5; D gene: NA; CDR3 protein: CASGRRREQFF; CDR3 DNA: TGTGCTAGTGGTCGGCGGCGAGAGCAGTTCTTC
J gene: TRBJ2-1; clone size: NA; V gene: TRBV6-5; D gene: NA; CDR3 protein: CASSYRDIDYNEQFF; CDR3 DNA: TGTGCCAGCAGTTACCGGGACATAGACTACAATGAGCAGTTCTTC
J gene: TRBJ1-1; clone size: NA; V gene: TRBV7-9; D gene: NA; CDR3 protein: CASSLLGGGVNTEAFF; CDR3 DNA: TGTGCCAGCAGCTTATTGGGGGGAGGGGTGAACACTGAAGCTTTCTTT
J gene: TRBJ2-6; clone size: NA; V gene: TRBV10-3; D gene: NA; CDR3 protein: CAISRVWGPTSGANVLTF; CDR3 DNA: TGTGCCATCAGTCGAGTATGGGGGCCAACCTCTGGGGCCAACGTCCTGACTTTC
J gene: TRBJ2-2; clone size: NA; V gene: TRBV27; D gene: NA; CDR3 protein: CASKYDGGGDTGELFF; CDR3 DNA: TGTGCCAGCAAATACGACGGAGGGGGCGACACCGGGGAGCTGTTTTTT
J gene: TRBJ1-5; clone size: NA; V gene: TRBV5-6; D gene: TRBD1; CDR3 protein: CASSLGPGQGPSNQPQHF; CDR3 DNA: TGTGCCAGCAGCTTGGGGCCGGGACAGGGGCCGAGCAATCAGCCCCAGCATTTT
J gene: TRBJ1-1; clone size: NA; V gene: TRBV27; D gene: NA; CDR3 protein: CASAKGQGTEAFF; CDR3 DNA: TGTGCCAGCGCCAAAGGACAAGGTACTGAAGCTTTCTTT
J gene: TRBJ2-1; clone size: NA; V gene: TRBV5-4; D gene: NA; CDR3 protein: CASSFDNEQFF; CDR3 DNA: TGTGCCAGCAGCTTCGACAATGAGCAGTTCTTC
J gene: TRBJ2-7; clone size: NA; V gene: TRBV18; D gene: TRBD2; CDR3 protein: CASSPGLVSYEQYF; CDR3 DNA: TGTGCCAGCTCACCGGGACTAGTCTCCTACGAGCAGTACTTC
J gene: TRBJ2-1; clone size: NA; V gene: TRBV27; D gene: NA; CDR3 protein: CASRLEGYSYNEQFF; CDR3 DNA: TGTGCCAGCAGGTTGGAGGGTTACTCCTACAATGAGCAGTTCTTC
J gene: TRBJ2-1; clone size: NA; V gene: TRBV5-1; D gene: NA; CDR3 protein: CASSLGLDYNEQFF; CDR3 DNA: TGCGCCAGCAGCTTGGGACTAGACTACAATGAGCAGTTCTTC
J gene: TRBJ2-3; clone size: NA; V gene: TRBV28; D gene: TRBD2; CDR3 protein: CASSGTSGQDTQYF; CDR3 DNA: TGTGCCAGCAGCGGGACTAGCGGTCAAGATACGCAGTATTTT
J gene: TRBJ2-5; clone size: NA; V gene: TRBV5-1; D gene: TRBD2; CDR3 protein: CASSSGLAGVLWETQYF; CDR3 DNA: TGCGCCAGCAGCTCGGGACTAGCGGGAGTTTTGTGGGAGACCCAGTACTTC
J gene: TRBJ2-1; clone size: few; V gene: TRBV5-8; D gene: TRBD1; CDR3 protein: CASSVTPRDRQFF; CDR3 DNA: TGTGCCAGCAGCGTGACTCCCCGGGACAGGCAGTTCTTC
J gene: TRBJ1-2; clone size: NA; V gene: TRBV2; D gene: NA; CDR3 protein: CASTPRGGDGYTF; CDR3 DNA: TGTGCCAGCACCCCCCGGGGGGGTGATGGCTACACCTTC
J gene: TRBJ2-5; clone size: NA; V gene: TRBV7-2; D gene: TRBD2; CDR3 protein: CASSSLGLADETQYF; CDR3 DNA: TGTGCCAGCAGCTCCCTTGGACTAGCGGATGAGACCCAGTACTTC
J gene: TRBJ1-6; clone size: NA; V gene: TRBV11-2; D gene: NA; CDR3 protein: CASSPPTGSSYNSPLHF; CDR3 DNA: TGTGCCAGCAGCCCACCCACAGGGAGCTCCTATAATTCACCCCTCCACTTT
J gene: TRBJ1-2; clone size: NA; V gene: TRBV11-2; D gene: NA; CDR3 protein: CASSLGPGYGYTF; CDR3 DNA: TGTGCCAGCAGCTTAGGCCCCGGCTATGGCTACACCTTC
J gene: TRBJ1-2; clone size: NA; V gene: TRBV29-1; D gene: NA; CDR3 protein: CSVATDHYGYTF; CDR3 DNA: TGCAGCGTCGCGACAGACCACTATGGCTACACCTTC
J gene: TRBJ2-1; clone size: NA; V gene: TRBV25-1; D gene: TRBD2; CDR3 protein: CATWGGSQRLTYNEQFF; CDR3 DNA: TGTGCCACCTGGGGGGGATCCCAAAGATTAACCTACAATGAGCAGTTCTTC
J gene: TRBJ2-3; clone size: NA; V gene: TRBV30; D gene: NA; CDR3 protein: CAWSTGSTDTQYF; CDR3 DNA: TGTGCCTGGAGTACAGGAAGCACAGATACGCAGTATTTT
J gene: TRBJ2-7; clone size: NA; V gene: TRBV5-1; D gene: TRBD1; CDR3 protein: CASSSGQATYEQYF; CDR3 DNA: TGCGCCAGCAGCTCGGGACAGGCGACTTACGAGCAGTACTTC